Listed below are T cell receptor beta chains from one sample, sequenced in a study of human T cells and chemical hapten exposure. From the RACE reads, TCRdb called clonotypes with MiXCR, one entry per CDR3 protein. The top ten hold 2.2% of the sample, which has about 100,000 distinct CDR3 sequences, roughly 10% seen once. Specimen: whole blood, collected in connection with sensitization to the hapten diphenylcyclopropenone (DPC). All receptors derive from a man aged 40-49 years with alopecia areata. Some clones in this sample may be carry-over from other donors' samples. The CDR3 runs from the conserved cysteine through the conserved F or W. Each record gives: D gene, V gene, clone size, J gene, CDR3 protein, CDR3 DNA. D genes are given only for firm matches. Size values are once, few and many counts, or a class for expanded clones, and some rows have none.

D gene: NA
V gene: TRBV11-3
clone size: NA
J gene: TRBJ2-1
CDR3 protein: CASSSSVSYNEQFF
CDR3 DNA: TGTGCCAGCAGCTCCAGCGTGTCGTACAATGAGCAGTTCTTC

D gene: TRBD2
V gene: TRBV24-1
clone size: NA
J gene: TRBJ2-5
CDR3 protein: CATSEGSGRETQYF
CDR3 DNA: TGTGCCACCAGTGAGGGTAGCGGGAGAGAGACCCAGTACTTC

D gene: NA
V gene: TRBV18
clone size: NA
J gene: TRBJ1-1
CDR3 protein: CASSPMTEVNTEAFF
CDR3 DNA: TGTGCCAGCTCACCAATGACGGAGGTGAACACTGAAGCTTTCTTT

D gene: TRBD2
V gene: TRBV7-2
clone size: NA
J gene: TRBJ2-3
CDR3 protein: CASSLTLTSGSRDTQYF
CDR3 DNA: TGTGCCAGCAGCTTAACCCTGACTAGCGGGAGTAGAGATACGCAGTATTTT

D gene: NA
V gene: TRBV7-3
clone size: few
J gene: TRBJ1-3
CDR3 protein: CASRPDPSGNTIYF
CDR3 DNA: TGTGCCAGCAGACCCGACCCCTCTGGAAACACCATATATTTT

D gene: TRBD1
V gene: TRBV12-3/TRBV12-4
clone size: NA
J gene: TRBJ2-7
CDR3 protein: CASGGQGAPYEQYF
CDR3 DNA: TGTGCCAGCGGGGGACAGGGGGCCCCCTACGAGCAGTACTTC

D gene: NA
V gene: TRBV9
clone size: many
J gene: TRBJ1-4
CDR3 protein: CASRPTGGIGEKLFF
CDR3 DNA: TGTGCCAGCAGACCCACTGGAGGGATTGGGGAAAAACTGTTTTTT

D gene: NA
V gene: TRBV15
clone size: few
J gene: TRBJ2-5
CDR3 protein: CATSDSLGVGETQYF
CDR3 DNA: TGTGCCACCAGCGATTCCTTGGGGGTAGGGGAGACCCAGTACTTC

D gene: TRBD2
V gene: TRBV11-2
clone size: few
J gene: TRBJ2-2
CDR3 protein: CASSLEGTSAGGELFF
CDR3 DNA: TGTGCCAGCAGCTTGGAGGGGACTAGCGCAGGCGGGGAGCTGTTTTTT

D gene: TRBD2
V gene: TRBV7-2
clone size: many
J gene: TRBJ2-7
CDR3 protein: CASSPRGLAYEQYF
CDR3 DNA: TGTGCCAGCAGCCCCCGAGGACTAGCCTACGAGCAGTACTTC

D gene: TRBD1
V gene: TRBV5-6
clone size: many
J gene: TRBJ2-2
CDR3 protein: CASSLGTGRMVGELFF
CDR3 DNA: TGTGCCAGCAGCCTTGGGACAGGGAGGATGGTCGGGGAGCTGTTTTTT

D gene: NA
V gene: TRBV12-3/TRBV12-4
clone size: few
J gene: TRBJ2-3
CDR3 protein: CASRPGASTDTQYF
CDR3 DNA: TGTGCCAGCAGGCCAGGAGCTAGCACAGATACGCAGTATTTT

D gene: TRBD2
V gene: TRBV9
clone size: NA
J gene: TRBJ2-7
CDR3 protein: CASSESGTSGRSEQYF
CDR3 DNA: TGTGCCAGCAGCGAGAGCGGGACTAGCGGGAGAAGCGAGCAGTACTTC

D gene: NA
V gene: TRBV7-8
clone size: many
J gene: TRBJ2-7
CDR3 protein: CASSQSLYEQYF
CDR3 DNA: TGTGCCAGCAGCCAGTCCCTGTACGAGCAGTACTTC

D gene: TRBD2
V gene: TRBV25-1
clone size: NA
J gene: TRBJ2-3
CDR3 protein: CASSEVSGTSLWTDTQYF
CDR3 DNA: TGTGCCAGCAGTGAGGTTAGCGGGACTAGTTTATGGACAGATACGCAGTATTTT

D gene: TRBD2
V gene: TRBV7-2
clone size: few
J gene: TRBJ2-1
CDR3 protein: CASSTGGYNEQFF
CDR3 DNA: TGTGCCAGCAGCACGGGAGGCTACAATGAGCAGTTCTTC

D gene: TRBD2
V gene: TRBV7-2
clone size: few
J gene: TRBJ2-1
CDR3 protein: CASSMMTSGSNEQFF
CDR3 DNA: TGTGCCAGCAGCATGATGACTAGCGGGAGCAATGAGCAGTTCTTC

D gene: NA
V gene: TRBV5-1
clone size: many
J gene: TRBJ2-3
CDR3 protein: CASSIRDTRTDTQYF
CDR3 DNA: TGCGCCAGCAGCATTCGGGACACCCGCACAGATACGCAGTATTTT

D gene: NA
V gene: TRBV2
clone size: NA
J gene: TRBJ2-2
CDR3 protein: CASSESDHRAGELFF
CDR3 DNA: TGTGCCAGCAGTGAATCAGACCATCGGGCCGGGGAGCTGTTTTTT

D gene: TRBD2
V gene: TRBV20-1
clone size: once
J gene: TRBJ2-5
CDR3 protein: CSARDVAGGFQETQYF
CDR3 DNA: TGCAGTGCTAGAGATGTAGCGGGAGGCTTCCAAGAGACCCAGTACTTC

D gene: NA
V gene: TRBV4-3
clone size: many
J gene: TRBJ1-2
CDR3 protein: CASSQDSDQAGYGYTF
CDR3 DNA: TGCGCCAGCAGCCAAGATTCCGACCAGGCAGGGTACGGCTACACCTTC

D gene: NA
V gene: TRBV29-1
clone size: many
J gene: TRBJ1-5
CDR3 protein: CSVSGPQHF
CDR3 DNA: TGCAGCGTTAGTGGGCCCCAGCATTTT

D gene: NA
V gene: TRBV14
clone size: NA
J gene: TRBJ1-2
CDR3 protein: CASSQDYSYGYTF
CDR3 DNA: TGTGCCAGCAGCCAAGACTACAGCTATGGCTACACCTTC

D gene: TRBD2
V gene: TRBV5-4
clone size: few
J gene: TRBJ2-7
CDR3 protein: CASRSTSGGNYEQYF
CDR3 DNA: TGTGCCAGCAGATCGACTAGCGGGGGAAACTACGAGCAGTACTTC

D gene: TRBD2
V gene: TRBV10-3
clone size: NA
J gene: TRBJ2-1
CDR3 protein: CAIGGQLAGEYNEQFF
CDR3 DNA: TGTGCCATAGGGGGTCAGCTAGCGGGAGAGTACAATGAGCAGTTCTTC

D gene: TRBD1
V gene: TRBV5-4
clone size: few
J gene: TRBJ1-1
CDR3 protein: CASSPTGRNTEAFF
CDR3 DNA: TGTGCCAGCAGCCCGACAGGGCGCAACACTGAAGCTTTCTTT

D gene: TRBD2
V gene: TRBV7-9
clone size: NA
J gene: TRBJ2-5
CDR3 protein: CASSPSRLAGRYQETQYF
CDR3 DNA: TGTGCCAGCAGCCCGAGCCGACTAGCGGGAAGGTACCAAGAGACCCAGTACTTC